The source of this TCR beta chain is a study of OX40 agonist ivuxolimab in advanced cancers. Study summary: Recorded diagnoses for dose-escalation patients were hepatocellular carcinoma, melanoma, renal cell or head and neck cancer. Partial responses were seen in three patients, one with hepatocellular carcinoma and two with cutaneous melanoma.

Whole-study results and caveats: There were also nonresponders showing low normalized T-cell clonal expansion. Clonal expansion by week 6 occurred in CD4+ and CD8+ blood T cells (at 0.1 to 3.0 mg/kg).

Regarding this clone: Its antigen is not identified.

The V end lost 6 bases, the J end lost 4 bases, and 16 bases lay between the germline ends. In germline, CDR1 is MNHEY, CDR2 SVGAGI. This CDR3 comprises 14 residues. The protocol was immunoSEQ multiplex PCR, while the TCRdb copy is restricted to in-frame clones and leaves out a portion. The top ten clones hold 0.35% to 0.45% of a sample with around 80,000 clones, more than 80% of them seen once. The sequencing here drew on CD4+ or CD8+ T cells sorted from blood, taken in a trial of the OX40 agonist ivuxolimab. This rearrangement joins TRBV6-5 to TRBJ2-7; weak D call: TRBD2 (5 bases). The clonotype originates from an adult with an advanced solid tumor such as melanoma, head and neck, liver or kidney cancer. This chain's CDR3 is CASRLNRRAYEQYV. The DNA for the CDR3 is TGTGCCAGCAGACTAAATAGGCGGGCTTACGAGCAGTACGTC.